This TCR beta chain appears in the sequencing data of a study of control samples from healthy donors and cancer patients. Data came from immunoSEQ multiplex PCR; TCRdb stores just in-frame clones and leaves some out. The sample yields approximately 140,000 clones, around nine tenths seen once. The sequence was obtained from a man aged 30-40 years in good health. The sample was blood.

Here the CDR3 DNA reads TGTGCCAGCAGTTCTTTCTTAGCGGGAACGTACAATGAGCAGTTCTTC. This sequence encodes CASSSFLAGTYNEQFF. This rearrangement joins TRBV28 to TRBJ2-1; 8 bases fit TRBD2. V shed 4 bases, J shed 4 bases, and the junction held 9 bases outside the gene matches. The CDR3 is 16 residues long. Germline V gene lookup returns CDR1 MDHEN and CDR2 SYDVKM.